The 2 T cell receptor beta chains below were found in one sample sequenced in a study of blood T cell repertoires in COVID-19. Assay: immunoSEQ multiplex PCR; the TCRdb copy retains only in-frame clones and omits some. The data show 140,000 to 150,000 clones, about 86% seen once. The sequenced sample was peripheral blood. The receptors originated from a human donor in a cohort sampled during active COVID-19.

A few counts support this clone. This rearrangement joins TRBV4-1 to TRBJ1-5, with 9 bases identical to TRBD1. CDR1 is MGHRA and CDR2 is YSYEKL in the germline V gene. The V segment lost 1 base and the J segment 5 bases; nucleotides outside the gene matches: 6. This CDR3 spans 16 amino acids. This CDR3 reads CASSQAGTGNDQPQHF. The CDR3 nucleotides are TGCGCCAGCAGCCAAGCCGGGACAGGGAATGATCAGCCCCAGCATTTT.

The chain recombines TRBV29-1 with TRBJ1-4; unclear D gene. The length of the CDR3 is 13 residues. Trimming left V 6 bases short and J 3 bases short, with 11 bases between. Germline CDR1 and CDR2: SQVTM and ANQGSEA. CDR3 in amino acids: CSVAQSPNEKLFF. The CDR3 DNA reads TGCAGCGTAGCGCAGTCGCCTAATGAAAAACTGTTTTTT.